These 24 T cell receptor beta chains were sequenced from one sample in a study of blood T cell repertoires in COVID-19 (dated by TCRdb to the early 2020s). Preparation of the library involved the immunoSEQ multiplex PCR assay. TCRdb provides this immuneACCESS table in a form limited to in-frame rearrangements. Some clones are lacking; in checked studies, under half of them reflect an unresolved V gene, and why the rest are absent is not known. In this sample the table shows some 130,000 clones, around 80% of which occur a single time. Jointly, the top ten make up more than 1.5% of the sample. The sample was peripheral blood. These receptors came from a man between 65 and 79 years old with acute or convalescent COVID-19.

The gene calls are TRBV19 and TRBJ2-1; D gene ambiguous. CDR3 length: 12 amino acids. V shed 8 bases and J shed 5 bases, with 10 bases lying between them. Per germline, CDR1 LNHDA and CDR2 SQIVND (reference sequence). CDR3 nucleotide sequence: TGTGCCAGTCTAGGAGCGCACAATGAGCAGTTCTTC. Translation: CASLGAHNEQFF.

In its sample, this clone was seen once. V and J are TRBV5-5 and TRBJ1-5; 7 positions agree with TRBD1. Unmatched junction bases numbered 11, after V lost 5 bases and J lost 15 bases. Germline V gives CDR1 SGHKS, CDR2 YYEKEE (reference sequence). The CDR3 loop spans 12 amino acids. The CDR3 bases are TGTGCCAGCAGTTTCCAAGGGGGCACCCTGCATTTT. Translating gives CASSFQGGTLHF. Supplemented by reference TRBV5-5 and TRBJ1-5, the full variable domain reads DAGVTQSPTHLIKTRGQQVTLRCSPISGHKSVSWYQQVLGQGPQFIFQYYEKEERGRGNFPDRFSARQFPNYSSELNVNALLLGDSALYLCASSFQGGTLHFGDGTRLSIL.

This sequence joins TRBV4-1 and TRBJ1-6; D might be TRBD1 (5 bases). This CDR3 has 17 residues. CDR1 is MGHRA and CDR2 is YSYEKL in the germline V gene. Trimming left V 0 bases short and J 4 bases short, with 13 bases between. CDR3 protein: CASSQDVAGTYNSPLHF. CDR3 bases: TGCGCCAGCAGCCAAGATGTGGCAGGGACTTATAATTCACCCCTCCACTTT.

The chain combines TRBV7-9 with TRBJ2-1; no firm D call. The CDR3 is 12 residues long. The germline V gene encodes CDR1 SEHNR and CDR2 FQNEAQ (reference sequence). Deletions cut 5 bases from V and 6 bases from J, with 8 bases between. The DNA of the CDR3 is TGTGCCAGCAGCCCGGGTGTCAATGAGCAGTTCTTC. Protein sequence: CASSPGVNEQFF.

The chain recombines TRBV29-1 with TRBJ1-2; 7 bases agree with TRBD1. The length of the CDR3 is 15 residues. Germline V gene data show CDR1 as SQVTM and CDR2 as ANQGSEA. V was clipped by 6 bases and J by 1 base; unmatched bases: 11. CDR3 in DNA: TGCAGCGTCTCAGGGGGTAGGGCGGTTAACTATGGCTACACCTTC. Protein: CSVSGGRAVNYGYTF.

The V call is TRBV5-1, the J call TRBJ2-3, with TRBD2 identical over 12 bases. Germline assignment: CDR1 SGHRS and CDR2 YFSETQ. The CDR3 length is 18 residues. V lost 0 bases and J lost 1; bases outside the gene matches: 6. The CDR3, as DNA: TGCGCCAGCAGCTTGGCCCCCCGGACTAGCGGGGGCACAGATACGCAGTATTTT. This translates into CASSLAPRTSGGTDTQYF. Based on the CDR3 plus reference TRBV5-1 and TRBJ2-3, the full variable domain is KAGVTQTPRYLIKTRGQQVTLSCSPISGHRSVSWYQQTPGQGLQFLFEYFSETQRNKGNFPGRFSGRQFSNSRSEMNVSTLELGDSALYLCASSLAPRTSGGTDTQYFGPGTRLTVL.

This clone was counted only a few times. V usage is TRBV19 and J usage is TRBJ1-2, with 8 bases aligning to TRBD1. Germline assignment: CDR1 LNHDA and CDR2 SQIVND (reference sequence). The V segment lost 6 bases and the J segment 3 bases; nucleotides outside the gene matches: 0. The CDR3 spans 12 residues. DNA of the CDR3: TGTGCCAGTAGGACAGGGGACTATGGCTACACCTTC. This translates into CASRTGDYGYTF.

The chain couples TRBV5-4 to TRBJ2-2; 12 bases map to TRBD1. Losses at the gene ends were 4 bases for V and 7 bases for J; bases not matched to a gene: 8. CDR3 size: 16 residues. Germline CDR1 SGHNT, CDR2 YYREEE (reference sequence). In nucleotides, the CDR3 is TGTGCCAGCAGCGCCTCCGGGACAGGGGGCGTCGGGGAGCTGTTTTTT. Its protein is CASSASGTGGVGELFF.

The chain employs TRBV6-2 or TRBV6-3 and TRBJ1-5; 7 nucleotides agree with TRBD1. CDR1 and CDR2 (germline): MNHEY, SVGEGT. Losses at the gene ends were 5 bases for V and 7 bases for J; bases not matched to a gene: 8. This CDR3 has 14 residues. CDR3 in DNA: TGTGCCAGCAGTCAAGGGGGCTTCAGGCAGCCCCAGCATTTT. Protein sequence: CASSQGGFRQPQHF.

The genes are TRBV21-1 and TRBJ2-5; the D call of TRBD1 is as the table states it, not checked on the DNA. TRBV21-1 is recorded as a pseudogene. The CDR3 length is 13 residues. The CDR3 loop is CASSKGRGETQYF. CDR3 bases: TGTGCCAGCAGCAAAGGTAGGGGAGAGACCCAGTACTTC.

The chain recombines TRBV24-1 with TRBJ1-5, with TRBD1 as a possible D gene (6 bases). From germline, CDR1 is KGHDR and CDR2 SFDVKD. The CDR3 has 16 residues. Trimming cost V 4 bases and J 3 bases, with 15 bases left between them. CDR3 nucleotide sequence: TGTGCCACCAGTGACTCCCGGGACAAAGTCAATCAGCCCCAGCATTTT. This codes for CATSDSRDKVNQPQHF.

The CDR3 spells CASSLGLQRGTDTQYF. The CDR3, as DNA: TGTGCCAGCAGCCTTGGACTACAGCGGGGCACAGATACGCAGTATTTT. This rearrangement joins TRBV3-1 (or the pseudogene TRBV3-2) to TRBJ2-3; a weak D match, TRBD2 (6 bases). This CDR3 spans 16 amino acids. Germline assignment: CDR1 LGHDT and CDR2 YNNKEL (reference sequence). Trimming took off 4 bases at V and 1 base at J, with 15 bases between the two ends.

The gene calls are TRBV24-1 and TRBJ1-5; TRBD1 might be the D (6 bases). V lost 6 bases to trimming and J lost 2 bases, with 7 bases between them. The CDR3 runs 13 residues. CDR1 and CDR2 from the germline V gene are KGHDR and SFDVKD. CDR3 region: CATSSGGNQPQHF. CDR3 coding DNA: TGTGCCACCAGTTCAGGGGGCAATCAGCCCCAGCATTTT.

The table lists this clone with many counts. The CDR3 region has the DNA TGTGCCAGCACCTCCTTGGGCGTCTATAGCAATCAGCCCCAGCATTTT. Amino acid sequence: CASTSLGVYSNQPQHF. V is TRBV6-6 and J is TRBJ1-5; no definite D call. The CDR3 is made up of 16 amino acids. Germline V gene lookup returns CDR1 MNHNY and CDR2 SVGAGI (reference sequence). The germline V and J ends were trimmed by 7 bases and 0 bases, with 16 bases remaining between them.

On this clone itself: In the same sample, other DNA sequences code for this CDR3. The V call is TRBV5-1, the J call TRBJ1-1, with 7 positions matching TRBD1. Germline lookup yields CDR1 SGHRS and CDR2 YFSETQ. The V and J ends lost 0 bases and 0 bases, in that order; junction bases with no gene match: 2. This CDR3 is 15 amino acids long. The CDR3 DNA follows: TGCGCCAGCAGCTTGGGGCAGGGGGTGAACACTGAAGCTTTCTTT. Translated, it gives CASSLGQGVNTEAFF. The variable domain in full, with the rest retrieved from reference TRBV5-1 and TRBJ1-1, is KAGVTQTPRYLIKTRGQQVTLSCSPISGHRSVSWYQQTPGQGLQFLFEYFSETQRNKGNFPGRFSGRQFSNSRSEMNVSTLELGDSALYLCASSLGQGVNTEAFFGQGTRLTVV.

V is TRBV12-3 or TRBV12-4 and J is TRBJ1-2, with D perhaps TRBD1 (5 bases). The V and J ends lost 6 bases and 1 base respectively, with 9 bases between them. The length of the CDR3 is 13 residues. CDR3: CASSPRDNYGYTF. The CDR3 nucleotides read TGTGCCAGCAGCCCCAGGGATAACTATGGCTACACCTTC.

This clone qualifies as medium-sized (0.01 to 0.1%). CDR3 in amino acids: CASSFRTLALYNEQFF. CDR3 nucleotides: TGTGCCAGCAGCTTTCGCACGCTAGCCCTCTACAATGAGCAGTTCTTC. The chain carries TRBV11-2 and TRBJ2-1; D possibly corresponds to TRBD2 (5 bases). Per germline, CDR1 SGHAT and CDR2 FQNNGV. The CDR3 is 16 residues long. Trimming left V 3 bases short and J 3 bases short, with 15 bases between.

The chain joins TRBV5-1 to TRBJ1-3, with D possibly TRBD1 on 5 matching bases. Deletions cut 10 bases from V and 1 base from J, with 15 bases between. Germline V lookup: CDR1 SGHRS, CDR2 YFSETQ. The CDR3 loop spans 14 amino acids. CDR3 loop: CAPRGVLSGNTIYF. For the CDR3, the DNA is TGCGCCCCCCGGGGGGTCTTGTCTGGAAACACCATATATTTT.

As DNA, the CDR3 is TGTGCCAGCGGGACAGGGAACGAAAAACTGTTTTTT. It yields the protein CASGTGNEKLFF. The rearrangement joins TRBV6-6 to TRBJ1-4, with TRBD1 identical over 9 bases. CDR1 MNHNY and CDR2 SVGAGI come from the germline V gene (reference sequence). The CDR3 loop spans 12 amino acids. Trimming took 8 bases from V and 8 from J; bases not matched to a gene: 3.

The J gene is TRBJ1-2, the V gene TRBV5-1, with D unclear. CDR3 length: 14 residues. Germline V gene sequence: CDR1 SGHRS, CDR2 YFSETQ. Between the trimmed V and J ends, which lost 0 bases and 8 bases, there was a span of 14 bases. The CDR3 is CASSLGPSEMGYTF. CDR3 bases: TGCGCCAGCAGCTTGGGTCCCTCGGAGATGGGCTACACCTTC.

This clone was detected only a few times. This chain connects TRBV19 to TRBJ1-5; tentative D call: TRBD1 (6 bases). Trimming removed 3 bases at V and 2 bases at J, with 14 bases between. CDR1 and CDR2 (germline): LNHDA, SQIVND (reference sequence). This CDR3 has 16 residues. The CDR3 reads CASSILGARGNQPQHF. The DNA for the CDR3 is TGTGCCAGTAGTATTTTGGGGGCGCGGGGCAATCAGCCCCAGCATTTT.

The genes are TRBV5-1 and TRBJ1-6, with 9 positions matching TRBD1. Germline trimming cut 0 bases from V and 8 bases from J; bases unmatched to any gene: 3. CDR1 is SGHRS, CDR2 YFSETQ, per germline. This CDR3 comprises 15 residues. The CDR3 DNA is TGCGCCAGCAGCTTGGGACAGGGGGGATATTCACCCCTCCACTTT. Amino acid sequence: CASSLGQGGYSPLHF.

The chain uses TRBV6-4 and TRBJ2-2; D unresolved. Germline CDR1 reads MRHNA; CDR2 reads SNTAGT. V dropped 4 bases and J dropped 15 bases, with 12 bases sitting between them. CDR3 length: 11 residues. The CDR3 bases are TGTGCCAGCAGTGCCCTTCAAGGAGTGTTTTTT. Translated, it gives CASSALQGVFF.

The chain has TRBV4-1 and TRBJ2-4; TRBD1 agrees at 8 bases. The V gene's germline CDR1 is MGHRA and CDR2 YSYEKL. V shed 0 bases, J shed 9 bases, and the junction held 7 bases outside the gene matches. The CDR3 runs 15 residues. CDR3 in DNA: TGCGCCAGCAGCCAAGATCAGGGGGCAGGTAGCATTCAGTACTTC. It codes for CASSQDQGAGSIQYF.